This T cell receptor (beta chain) emerged from a study of blood T cells in healthy people across ages. The overall study: Per two T cells, about one barcoded beta molecule was captured through template switching. Study outcomes and limitations: As age increased, TCR beta diversity per million T cells fell in a roughly linear fashion.

V was pared by 2 bases and J by 3 bases, with 14 bases between. The CDR3 covers 15 residues. Germline V gene lookup returns CDR1 DFQATT and CDR2 SNEGSKA (reference sequence). Researchers collected approximately 9.5 milliliters of peripheral blood from every single donor. This clonotype has a handful of counts. The antigen remains unidentified. With a J-beta primer mix and a sample-barcoded 5' primer, a second PCR ran 7 to 11 cycles. Every molecule of cDNA carried a tag from a template-switch adaptor with 12 random nucleotides. TCRdb passed the 5' RACE reads through MiXCR, listing each CDR3 protein once. This sample yields approximately 1.5 million distinct CDR3 sequences, of which 42% are seen a single time; roughly 3.7% belongs to the top ten.

Specimen: blood. The chain is built from TRBV20-1 and TRBJ1-5; the D gene is possibly TRBD1 (5 bases). This receptor was obtained from a woman under 30 in good health. Here the CDR3 DNA reads TGCAGTGCTAGACAGGGAGGGGTTGCCAATCAGCCCCAGCATTTT. Translated, it gives CSARQGGVANQPQHF.